Included here is one T cell receptor beta chain sequence, with context. Its target antigen remains unknown. No per-base quality is available; no much larger clone lies one base away. The record originates from a study of OX40 agonist ivuxolimab in advanced cancers. Turning to the overall study: Ivuxolimab, which targeted the costimulatory receptor OX40 (CD134), was an agonistic, fully human IgG2 monoclonal antibody. Intravenous ivuxolimab was administered to patients every 2 weeks at six dose levels: 0.01, 0.1, 0.3, 1.5, 3 and 10 mg/kg. Among the roughly 54 dose-escalation patients, about 20 had hepatocellular carcinoma, 15 melanoma, 9 renal cell carcinoma and 9 head and neck cancer. The dose-escalation cohort was 82.7% male with a mean age of roughly 62 years, ranging from roughly 23 to 79. Prior anti-PD-1, anti-PD-L1 or anti-CTLA-4 therapy was permitted, and 30% to 45% of dose-escalation patients had received checkpoint inhibitors. Partial responses occurred in three dose-escalation patients: two with cutaneous melanoma and one with hepatocellular carcinoma. The point of sequencing TCRbeta in the periphery was to test whether ivuxolimab changed TCR sequence diversity and drove clonal T-cell expansion. The paper reports the monotherapy dose-escalation portion (N of about 50 patients) of the phase I ivuxolimab trial.

Genomic DNA was extracted from sorted cells for sequencing of the TCRbeta CDR3 region. TCRbeta CDR3 regions were sequenced using the immunoSEQ Assay. TCRdb re-hosts the immuneACCESS table, in-frame sequences only. Its copies lack some clones; in the studies checked, an unresolved V gene accounts for under half of them, and the cause for the rest is not known. This sample gives about 38,000 clones in total; 70% to 90% of them show up just once. Around 43% of the sample is held by the ten biggest clonotypes. From its cysteine to its phenylalanine, the CDR3 spans 15 amino acids. Only CDR3 DNA remains: 45 bases, in frame from the first base. For CDR1 and CDR2, the germline V gene lists SGHAT and FQNNGV. Trimming costs V 0 bases and J 10 bases, and their ends lie 15 bases apart. Patients with autoimmune disease history or receiving systemic immunosuppression were excluded from the trial. In every dose cohort, peripheral blood was drawn for TCR sequencing at baseline, cycle 4 day 1, and cycle 7 day 1. Samples were obtained from an open-label, multicenter, first-in-human phase I dose-escalation trial of ivuxolimab. Adults with locally advanced or metastatic head and neck squamous cell, hepatocellular, melanoma or renal cell carcinoma were enrolled in the trial. Before TCR sequencing, CD4+ and CD8+ T cells were separately sorted from peripheral blood.

What the research found in general, with its limitations: At doses of 0.1 to 3.0 mg/kg, clonal expansion of both CD4+ and CD8+ blood T cells was observed from baseline to week 6. In partial responders in the 0.1-3.0 mg/kg groups, normalized peripheral clonal expansion was found to be among the lowest, especially among CD8+ T cells. Low levels of normalized T-cell clonal expansion were also seen in some patients who did not respond. After ivuxolimab, more expanded clones were found on average in CD8+ T cells than in CD4+ T cells. Antigen specificity was not determined for the clonally expanded peripheral T cells.

This chain joins TRBV11-2 to TRBJ1-4, and possibly TRBD1, on 5 matching bases. The sample was CD4+ or CD8+ T cells sorted from blood, taken in a trial of the OX40 agonist ivuxolimab. The receptor comes from an adult with an advanced solid tumor such as melanoma, head and neck, liver or kidney cancer. The nucleotide sequence reads as follows: TGTGCCAGCAGCTTAGAATTTGACATAGGGGCAAAACTGTTTTTT. This encodes CASSLEFDIGAKLFF.